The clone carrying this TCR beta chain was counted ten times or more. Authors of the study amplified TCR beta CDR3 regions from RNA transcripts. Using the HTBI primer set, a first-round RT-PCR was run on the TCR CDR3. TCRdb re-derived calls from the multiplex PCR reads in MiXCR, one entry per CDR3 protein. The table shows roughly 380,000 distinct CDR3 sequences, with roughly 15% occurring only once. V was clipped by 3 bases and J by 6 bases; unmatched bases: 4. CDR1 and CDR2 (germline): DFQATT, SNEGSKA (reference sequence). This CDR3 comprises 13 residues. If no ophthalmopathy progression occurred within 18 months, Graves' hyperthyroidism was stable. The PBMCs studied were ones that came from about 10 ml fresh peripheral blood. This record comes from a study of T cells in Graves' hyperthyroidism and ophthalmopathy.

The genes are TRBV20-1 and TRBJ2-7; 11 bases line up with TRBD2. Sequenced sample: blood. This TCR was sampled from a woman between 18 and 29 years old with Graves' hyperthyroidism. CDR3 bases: TGCAGTGCTAGGGGGACTAGCGGATTCGAGCAGTACTTC. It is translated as CSARGTSGFEQYF.